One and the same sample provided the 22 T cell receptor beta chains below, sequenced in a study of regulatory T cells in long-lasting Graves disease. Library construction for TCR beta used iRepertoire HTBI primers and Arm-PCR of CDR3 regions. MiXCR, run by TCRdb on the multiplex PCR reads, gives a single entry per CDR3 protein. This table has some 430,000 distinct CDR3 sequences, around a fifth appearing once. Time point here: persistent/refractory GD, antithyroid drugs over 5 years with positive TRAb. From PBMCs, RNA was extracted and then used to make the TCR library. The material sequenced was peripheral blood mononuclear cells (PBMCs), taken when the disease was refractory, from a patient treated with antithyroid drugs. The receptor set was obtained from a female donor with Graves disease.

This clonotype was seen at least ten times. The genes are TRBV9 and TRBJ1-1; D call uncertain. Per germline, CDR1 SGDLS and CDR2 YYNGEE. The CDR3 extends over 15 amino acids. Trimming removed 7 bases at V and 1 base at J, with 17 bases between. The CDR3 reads CASAGPEGQNTEAFF. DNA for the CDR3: TGTGCCAGCGCAGGCCCCGAAGGCCAGAACACTGAAGCTTTCTTT.

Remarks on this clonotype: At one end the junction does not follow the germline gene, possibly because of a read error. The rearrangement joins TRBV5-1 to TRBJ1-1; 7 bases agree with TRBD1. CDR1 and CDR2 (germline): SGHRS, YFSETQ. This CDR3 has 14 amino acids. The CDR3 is CASSPDRVGTEAFF. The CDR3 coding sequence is TGTGCCAGCAGCCCAGACAGGGTCGGCACTGAAGCTTTCTTT.

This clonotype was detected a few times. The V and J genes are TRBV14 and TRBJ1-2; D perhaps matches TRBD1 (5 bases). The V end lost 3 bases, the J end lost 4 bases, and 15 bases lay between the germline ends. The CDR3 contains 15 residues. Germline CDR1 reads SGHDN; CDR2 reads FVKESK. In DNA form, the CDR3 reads TGTGCCAGCAGCCATCCACTTCAGGGTATCTATGGCTACACCTTC. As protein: CASSHPLQGIYGYTF. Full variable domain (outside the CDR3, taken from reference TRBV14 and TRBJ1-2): EAGVTQFPSHSVIEKGQTVTLRCDPISGHDNLYWYRRVMGKEIKFLLHFVKESKQDESGMPNNRFLAERTGGTYSTLKVQPAELEDSGVYFCASSHPLQGIYGYTFGSGTRLTVV.

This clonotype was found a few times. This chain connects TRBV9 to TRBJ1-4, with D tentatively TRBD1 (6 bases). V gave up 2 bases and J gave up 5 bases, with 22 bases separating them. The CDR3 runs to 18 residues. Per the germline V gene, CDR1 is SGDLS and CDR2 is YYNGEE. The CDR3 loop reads CASSVRPDSRFRNEKLFF. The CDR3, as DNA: TGTGCCAGCAGCGTCAGGCCGGACAGCCGCTTTCGGAATGAAAAACTGTTTTTT.

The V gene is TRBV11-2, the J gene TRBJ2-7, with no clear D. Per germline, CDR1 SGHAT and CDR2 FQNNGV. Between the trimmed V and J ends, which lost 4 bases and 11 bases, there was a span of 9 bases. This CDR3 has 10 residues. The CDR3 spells CASSCCKEYF. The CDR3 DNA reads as TGTGCCAGCAGCTGCTGTAAGGAGTACTTC.

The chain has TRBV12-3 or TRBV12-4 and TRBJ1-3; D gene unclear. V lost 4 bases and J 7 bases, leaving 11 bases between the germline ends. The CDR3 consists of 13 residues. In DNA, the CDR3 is TGTGCCAGCAGTTCCTTTGAAGGGAACACCATATATTTT. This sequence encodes CASSSFEGNTIYF.

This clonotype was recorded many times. CDR3 nucleotides: TGTGCCCTTGGGGGGGTAGGGACAGCATCCTACGAGCAGTACTTC. Residues: CALGGVGTASYEQYF. The chain joins TRBV28 to TRBJ2-7; the D gene could be TRBD1 or TRBD2 (7 bases each). V was trimmed by 11 bases and J by 1 base, leaving 21 bases between them. Germline V gene data show CDR1 as MDHEN and CDR2 as SYDVKM. This CDR3 is 15 amino acids long. The variable domain in full, with the rest retrieved from reference TRBV28 and TRBJ2-7, is DVKVTQSSRYLVKRTGEKVFLECVQDMDHENMFWYRQDPGLGLRLIYFSYDVKMKEKGDIPEGYSVSREKKERFSLILESASTNQTSMYLCALGGVGTASYEQYFGPGTRLTVT.

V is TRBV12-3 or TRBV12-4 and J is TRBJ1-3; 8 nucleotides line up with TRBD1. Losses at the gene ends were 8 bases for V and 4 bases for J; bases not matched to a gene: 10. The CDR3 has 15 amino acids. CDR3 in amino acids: CASSPDRAGGNTIYF. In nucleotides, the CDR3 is TGTGCCAGCTCACCGGACAGGGCGGGAGGAAACACCATATATTTT.

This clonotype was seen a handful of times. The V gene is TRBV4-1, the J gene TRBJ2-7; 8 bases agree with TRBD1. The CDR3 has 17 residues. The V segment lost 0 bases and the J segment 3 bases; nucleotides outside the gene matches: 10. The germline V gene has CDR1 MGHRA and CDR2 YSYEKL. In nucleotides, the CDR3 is TGCGCCAGCAGCCAAGAGCTACGCCGGACAGGGAGCTACGAGCAGTACTTC. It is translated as CASSQELRRTGSYEQYF.

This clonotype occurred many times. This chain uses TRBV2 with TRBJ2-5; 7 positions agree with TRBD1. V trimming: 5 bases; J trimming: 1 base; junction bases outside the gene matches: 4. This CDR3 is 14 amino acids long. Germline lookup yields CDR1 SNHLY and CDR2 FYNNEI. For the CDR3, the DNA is TGTGCCAGCAGTAGAGACAGGGTCCAAGAGACCCAGTACTTC. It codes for CASSRDRVQETQYF.

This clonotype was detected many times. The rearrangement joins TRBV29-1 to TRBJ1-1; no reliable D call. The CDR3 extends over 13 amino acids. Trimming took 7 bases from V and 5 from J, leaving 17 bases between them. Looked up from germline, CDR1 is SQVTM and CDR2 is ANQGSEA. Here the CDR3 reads CSGGRRDGTEAFF. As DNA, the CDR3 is TGCAGCGGCGGGAGGAGGGATGGAACTGAAGCTTTCTTT.

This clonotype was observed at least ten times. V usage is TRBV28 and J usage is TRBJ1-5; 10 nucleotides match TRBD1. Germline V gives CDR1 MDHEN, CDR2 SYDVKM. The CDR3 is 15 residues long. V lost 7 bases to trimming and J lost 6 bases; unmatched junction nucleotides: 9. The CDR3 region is CASTATGGGIQPQHF. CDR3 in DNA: TGTGCCAGCACCGCGACAGGGGGCGGGATTCAGCCCCAGCATTTT.

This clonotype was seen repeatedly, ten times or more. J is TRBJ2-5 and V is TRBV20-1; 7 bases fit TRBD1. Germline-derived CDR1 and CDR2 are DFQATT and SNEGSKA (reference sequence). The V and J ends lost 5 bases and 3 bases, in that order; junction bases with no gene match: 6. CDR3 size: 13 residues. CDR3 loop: CSAVDRDKETQYF. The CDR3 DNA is TGCAGTGCTGTTGACAGGGACAAAGAGACCCAGTACTTC.

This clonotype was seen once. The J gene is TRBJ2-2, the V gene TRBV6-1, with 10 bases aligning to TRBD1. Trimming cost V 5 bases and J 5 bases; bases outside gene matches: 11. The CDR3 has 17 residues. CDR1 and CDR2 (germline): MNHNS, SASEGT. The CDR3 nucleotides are TGTGCCAGCAGTCAAAGCCTGGGACAGGGGAGGACCGGGGAGCTGTTTTTT. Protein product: CASSQSLGQGRTGELFF.

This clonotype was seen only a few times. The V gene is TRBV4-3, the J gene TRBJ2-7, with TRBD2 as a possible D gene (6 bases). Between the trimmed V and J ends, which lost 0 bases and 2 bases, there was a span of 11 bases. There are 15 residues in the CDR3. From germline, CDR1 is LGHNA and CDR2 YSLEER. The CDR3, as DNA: TGCGCCAGCAGCCAAGATTCGGAGGGAGCCTACGAGCAGTACTTC. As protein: CASSQDSEGAYEQYF.

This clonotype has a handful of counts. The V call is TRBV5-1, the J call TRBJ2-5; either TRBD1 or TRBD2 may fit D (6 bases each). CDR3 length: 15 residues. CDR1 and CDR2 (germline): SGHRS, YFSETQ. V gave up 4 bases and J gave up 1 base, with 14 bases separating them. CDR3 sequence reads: CASSRPQGGQETQYF. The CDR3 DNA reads TGCGCCAGCAGCCGCCCACAGGGAGGCCAAGAGACCCAGTACTTC.

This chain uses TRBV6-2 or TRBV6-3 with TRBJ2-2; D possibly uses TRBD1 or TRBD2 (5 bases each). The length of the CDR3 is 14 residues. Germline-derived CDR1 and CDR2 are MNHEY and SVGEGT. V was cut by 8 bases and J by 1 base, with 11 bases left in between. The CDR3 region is CASRDVWNTGELFF. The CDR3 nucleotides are TGTGCCAGCCGGGACGTCTGGAACACCGGGGAGCTGTTTTTT.

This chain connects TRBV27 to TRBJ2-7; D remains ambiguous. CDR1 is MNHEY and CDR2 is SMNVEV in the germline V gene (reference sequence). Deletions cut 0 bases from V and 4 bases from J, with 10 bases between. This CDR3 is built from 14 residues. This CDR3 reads CASSLSVVSYEQYF. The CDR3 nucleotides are TGTGCCAGCAGTTTATCGGTAGTAAGTTACGAGCAGTACTTC.

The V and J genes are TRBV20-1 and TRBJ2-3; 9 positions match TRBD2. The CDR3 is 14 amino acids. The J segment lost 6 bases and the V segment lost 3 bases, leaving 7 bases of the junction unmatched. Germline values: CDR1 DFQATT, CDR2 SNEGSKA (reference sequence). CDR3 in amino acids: CSASGGGARDTQYF. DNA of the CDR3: TGCAGTGCTAGTGGCGGGGGGGCGAGGGATACGCAGTATTTT.

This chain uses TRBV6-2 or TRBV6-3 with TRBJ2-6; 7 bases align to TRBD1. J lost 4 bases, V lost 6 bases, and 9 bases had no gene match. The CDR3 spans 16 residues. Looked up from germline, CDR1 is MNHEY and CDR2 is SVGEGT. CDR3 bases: TGTGCCAGCAGCCTACTAGGGGGCCCCGGGGCCAACGTCCTGACTTTC. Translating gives CASSLLGGPGANVLTF.

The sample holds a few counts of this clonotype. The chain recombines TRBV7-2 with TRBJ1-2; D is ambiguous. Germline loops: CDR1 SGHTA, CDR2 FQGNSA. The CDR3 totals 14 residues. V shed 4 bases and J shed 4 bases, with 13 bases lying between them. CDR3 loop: CASSSPPVSYGYTF. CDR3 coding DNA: TGTGCCAGCAGCTCCCCCCCGGTGTCCTATGGCTACACCTTC. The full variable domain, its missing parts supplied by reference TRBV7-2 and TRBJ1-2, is GAGVSQSPSNKVTEKGKDVELRCDPISGHTALYWYRQSLGQGLEFLIYFQGNSAPDKSGLPSDRFSAERTGGSVSTLTIQRTQQEDSAVYLCASSSPPVSYGYTFGSGTRLTVV.

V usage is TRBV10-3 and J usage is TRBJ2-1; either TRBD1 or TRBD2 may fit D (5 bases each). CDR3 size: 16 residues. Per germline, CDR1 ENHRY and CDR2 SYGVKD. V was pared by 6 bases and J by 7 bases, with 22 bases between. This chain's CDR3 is CAISPPGPIPGNEQFF. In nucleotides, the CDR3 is TGTGCCATCAGCCCCCCGGGACCCATTCCCGGGAATGAGCAGTTCTTC.